The table lists the clone carrying this T cell receptor (beta chain) with a few counts. Its specificity is unknown. V lost 6 bases and J 10 bases, leaving 12 bases between the germline ends. The V gene's germline CDR1 is DFQATT and CDR2 SNEGSKA (reference sequence). CDR3 length equals 10 residues. Cultured CD4+ T cell DNA was sequenced using the Oncomine TCR Beta short-read assay. TCRdb re-analysed the PCR reads in MiXCR, keeping a single row per CDR3 protein. Of more than 15,000 distinct CDR3 sequences listed, approximately 53% are singletons. The sample is drawn from a study of vaccination and CD4 T cells after COVID-19. Study conclusions and caveats: Among those convalescent, a median 86.3% of reactive clones emerged solely post-vaccination.

Treatment: roughly 10-day PBMC culture with coronavirus spike peptide pools or control peptides (ViraFEST assay). The rearrangement uses TRBV20-1 and TRBJ1-1; D gene unclear. This specimen was cultured CD4+ T cells from blood, taken after SARS-CoV-2 vaccination. The TCR originated in a human donor with COVID-19. The CDR3 DNA reads TGCAGTGCCCGGCCCCATACAGCTTTCTTT. This encodes CSARPHTAFF.